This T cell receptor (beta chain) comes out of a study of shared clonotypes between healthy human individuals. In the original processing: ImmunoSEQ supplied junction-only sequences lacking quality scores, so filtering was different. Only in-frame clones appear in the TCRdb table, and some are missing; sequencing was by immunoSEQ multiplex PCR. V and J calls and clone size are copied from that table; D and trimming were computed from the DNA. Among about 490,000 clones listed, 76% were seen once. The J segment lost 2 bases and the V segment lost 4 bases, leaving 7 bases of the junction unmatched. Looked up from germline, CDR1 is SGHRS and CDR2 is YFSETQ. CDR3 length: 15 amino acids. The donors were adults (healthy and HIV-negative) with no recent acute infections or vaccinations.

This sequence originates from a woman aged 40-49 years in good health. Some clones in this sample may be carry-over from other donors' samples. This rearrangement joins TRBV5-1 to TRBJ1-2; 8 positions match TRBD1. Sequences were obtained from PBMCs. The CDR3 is CASSPDRVENYGYTF. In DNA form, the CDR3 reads TGCGCCAGCAGCCCGGACAGGGTGGAGAACTATGGCTACACCTTC.